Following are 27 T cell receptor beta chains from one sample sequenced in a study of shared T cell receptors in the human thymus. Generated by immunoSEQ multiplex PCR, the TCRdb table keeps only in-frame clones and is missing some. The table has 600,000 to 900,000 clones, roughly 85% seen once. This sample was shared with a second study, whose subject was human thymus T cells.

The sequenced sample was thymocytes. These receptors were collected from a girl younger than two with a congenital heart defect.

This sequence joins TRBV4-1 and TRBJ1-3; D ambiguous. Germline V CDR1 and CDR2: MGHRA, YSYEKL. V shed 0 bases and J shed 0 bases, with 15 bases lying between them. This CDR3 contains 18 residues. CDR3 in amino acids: CASSQDACRRVSGNTIYF. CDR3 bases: TGCGCCAGCAGCCAAGACGCATGCAGGCGGGTCTCTGGAAACACCATATATTTT.

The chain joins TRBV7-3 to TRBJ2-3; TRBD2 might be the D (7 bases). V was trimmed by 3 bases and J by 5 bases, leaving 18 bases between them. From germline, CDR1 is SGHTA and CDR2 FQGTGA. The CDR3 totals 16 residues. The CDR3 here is CASSFTAGAPGDTQYF. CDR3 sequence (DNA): TGTGCCAGCAGCTTCACGGCGGGGGCGCCCGGAGATACGCAGTATTTT.

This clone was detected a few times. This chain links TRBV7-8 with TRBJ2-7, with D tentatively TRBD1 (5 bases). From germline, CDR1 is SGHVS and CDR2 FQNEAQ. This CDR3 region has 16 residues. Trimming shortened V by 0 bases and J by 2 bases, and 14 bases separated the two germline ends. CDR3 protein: CASSLADIGVPYEQYF. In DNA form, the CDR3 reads TGTGCCAGCAGCTTAGCTGACATAGGGGTGCCCTACGAGCAGTACTTC.

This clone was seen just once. This CDR3 is CASSLLGQGARMNTEAFF. In DNA form, the CDR3 reads TGTGCCAGCAGCTTATTAGGCCAGGGGGCAAGGATGAACACTGAAGCTTTCTTT. The chain employs TRBV11-2 and TRBJ1-1; 8 nucleotides line up with TRBD1. Germline CDR1 is SGHAT and CDR2 is FQNNGV. The CDR3 is made up of 18 amino acids. Unmatched junction bases numbered 11, after V lost 2 bases and J lost 0 bases.

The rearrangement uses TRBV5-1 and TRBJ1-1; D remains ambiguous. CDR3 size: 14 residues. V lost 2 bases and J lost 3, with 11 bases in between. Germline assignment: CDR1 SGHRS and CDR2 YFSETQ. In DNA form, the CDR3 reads TGCGCCAGCAGCTTAGCGGGGTGGGACACTGAAGCTTTCTTT. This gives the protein CASSLAGWDTEAFF.

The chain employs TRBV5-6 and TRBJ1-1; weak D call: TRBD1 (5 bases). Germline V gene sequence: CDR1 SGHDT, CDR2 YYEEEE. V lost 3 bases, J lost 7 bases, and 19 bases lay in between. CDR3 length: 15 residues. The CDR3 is CASSSGTEKGLEAFF. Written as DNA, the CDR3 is TGTGCCAGCAGCTCGGGGACTGAAAAGGGGCTTGAAGCTTTCTTT. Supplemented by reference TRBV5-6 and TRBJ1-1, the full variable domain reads DAGVTQSPTHLIKTRGQQVTLRCSPKSGHDTVSWYQQALGQGPQFIFQYYEEEERQRGNFPDRFSGHQFPNYSSELNVNALLLGDSALYLCASSSGTEKGLEAFFGQGTRLTVV.

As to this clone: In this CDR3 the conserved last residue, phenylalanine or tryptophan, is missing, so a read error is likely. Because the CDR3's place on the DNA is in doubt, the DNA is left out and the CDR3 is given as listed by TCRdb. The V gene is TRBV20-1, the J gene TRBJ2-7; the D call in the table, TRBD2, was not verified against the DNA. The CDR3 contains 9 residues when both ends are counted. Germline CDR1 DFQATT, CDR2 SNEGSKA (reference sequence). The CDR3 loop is CSARVRGGL.

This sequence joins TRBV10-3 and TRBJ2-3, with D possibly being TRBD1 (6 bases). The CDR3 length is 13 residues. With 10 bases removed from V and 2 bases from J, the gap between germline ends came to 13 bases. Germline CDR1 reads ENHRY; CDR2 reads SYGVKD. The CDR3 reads CATLGANTDTQYF. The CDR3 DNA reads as TGTGCCACTCTGGGGGCCAACACAGATACGCAGTATTTT.

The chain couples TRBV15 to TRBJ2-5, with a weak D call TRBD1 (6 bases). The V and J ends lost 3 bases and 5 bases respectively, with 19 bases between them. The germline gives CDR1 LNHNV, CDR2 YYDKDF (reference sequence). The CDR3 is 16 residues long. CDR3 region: CATSSSRQVAWETQYF. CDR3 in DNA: TGTGCCACCAGCAGCAGTAGACAGGTAGCATGGGAGACCCAGTACTTC.

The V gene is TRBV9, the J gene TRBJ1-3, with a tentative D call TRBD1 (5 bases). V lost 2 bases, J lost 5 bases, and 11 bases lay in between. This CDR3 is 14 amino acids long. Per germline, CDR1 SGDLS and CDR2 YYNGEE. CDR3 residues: CASSVYGGRNTIYF. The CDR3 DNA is TGTGCCAGCAGCGTGTATGGGGGGAGAAACACCATATATTTT.

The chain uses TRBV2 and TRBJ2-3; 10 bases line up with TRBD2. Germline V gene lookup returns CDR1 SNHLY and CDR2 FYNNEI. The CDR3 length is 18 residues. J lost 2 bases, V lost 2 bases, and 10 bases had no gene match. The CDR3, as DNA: TGTGCCAGCAGTGAACCAACCTCGACTAGCGGGCCCACAGATACGCAGTATTTT. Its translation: CASSEPTSTSGPTDTQYF.

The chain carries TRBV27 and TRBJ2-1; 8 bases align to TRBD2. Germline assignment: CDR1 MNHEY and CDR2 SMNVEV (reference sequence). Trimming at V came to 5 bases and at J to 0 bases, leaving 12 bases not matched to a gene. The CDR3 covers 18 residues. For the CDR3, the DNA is TGTGCCAGCAGTGGCTGTAGGGCTAGCGGGCACTCCTACAATGAGCAGTTCTTC. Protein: CASSGCRASGHSYNEQFF.

The CDR3 region is CASSQLGLVKETQYF. CDR3 in DNA: TGCGCCAGCAGCCAACTGGGACTTGTAAAAGAGACCCAGTACTTC. The chain employs TRBV4-1 and TRBJ2-5, with D tentatively TRBD2 (6 bases). Germline loops: CDR1 MGHRA, CDR2 YSYEKL. Trimming took 2 bases from V and 3 from J, leaving 13 bases between them. The length of the CDR3 is 15 residues.

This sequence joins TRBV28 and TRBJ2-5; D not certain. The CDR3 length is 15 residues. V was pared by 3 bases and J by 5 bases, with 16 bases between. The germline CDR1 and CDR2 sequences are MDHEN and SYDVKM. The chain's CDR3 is CASSFKDWYGETQYF. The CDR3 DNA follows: TGTGCCAGCAGTTTTAAGGATTGGTACGGGGAGACCCAGTACTTC.

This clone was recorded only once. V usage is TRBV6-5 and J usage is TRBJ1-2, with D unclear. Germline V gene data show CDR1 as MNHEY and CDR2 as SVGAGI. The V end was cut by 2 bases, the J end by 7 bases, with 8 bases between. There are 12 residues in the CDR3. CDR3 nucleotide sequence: TGTGCCAGCAGTTACGGGGAGAGTGGCTACACCTTC. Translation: CASSYGESGYTF.

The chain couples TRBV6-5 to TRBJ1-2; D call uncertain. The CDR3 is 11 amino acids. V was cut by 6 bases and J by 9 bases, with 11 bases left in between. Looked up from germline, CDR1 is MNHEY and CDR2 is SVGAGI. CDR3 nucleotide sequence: TGTGCCAGCAGCCGTACTAATTGCTACACCTTC. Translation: CASSRTNCYTF.

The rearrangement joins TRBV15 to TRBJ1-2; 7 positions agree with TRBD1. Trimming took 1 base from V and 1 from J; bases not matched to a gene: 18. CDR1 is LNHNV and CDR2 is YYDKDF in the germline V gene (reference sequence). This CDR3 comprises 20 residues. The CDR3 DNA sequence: TGTGCCACCAGCAGAGTCGCAAAGACTAAGGCTCAGGGGGTTAACTATGGCTACACCTTC. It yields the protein CATSRVAKTKAQGVNYGYTF.

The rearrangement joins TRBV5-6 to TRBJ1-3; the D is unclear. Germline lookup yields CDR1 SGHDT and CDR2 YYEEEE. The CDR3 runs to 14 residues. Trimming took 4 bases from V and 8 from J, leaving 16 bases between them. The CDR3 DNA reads TGTGCCAGCAGCAGTAGGCGGTACCGAGACACCATATATTTT. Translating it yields CASSSRRYRDTIYF.

The CDR3 protein is CASSGTPPGHHSNQPQHF. Here the CDR3 DNA reads TGTGCCAGCAGTGGAACACCGCCGGGACACCATAGCAATCAGCCCCAGCATTTT. This chain connects TRBV25-1 to TRBJ1-5; D might be TRBD1 (6 bases). The V end was cut by 4 bases, the J end by 0 bases, with 19 bases between. CDR3 length equals 18 residues. Per the germline V gene, CDR1 is MGHDK and CDR2 is SYGVNS.

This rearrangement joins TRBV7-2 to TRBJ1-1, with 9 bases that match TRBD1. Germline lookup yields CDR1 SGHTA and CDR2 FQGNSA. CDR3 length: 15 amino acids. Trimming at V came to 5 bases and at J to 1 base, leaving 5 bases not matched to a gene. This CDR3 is CASSIQGARNTEAFF. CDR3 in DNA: TGTGCCAGCAGCATACAGGGGGCGAGGAACACTGAAGCTTTCTTT.

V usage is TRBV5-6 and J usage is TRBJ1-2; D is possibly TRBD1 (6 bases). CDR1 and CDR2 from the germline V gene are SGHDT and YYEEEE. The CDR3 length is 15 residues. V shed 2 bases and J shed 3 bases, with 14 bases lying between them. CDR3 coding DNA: TGTGCCAGCAGCTTCCGGGACAATATCGACTATGGCTACACCTTC. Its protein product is CASSFRDNIDYGYTF.

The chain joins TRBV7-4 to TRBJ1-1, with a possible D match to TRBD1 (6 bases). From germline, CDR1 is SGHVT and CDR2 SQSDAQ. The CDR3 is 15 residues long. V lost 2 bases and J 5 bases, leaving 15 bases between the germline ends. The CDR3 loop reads CASSLSVDSLTEAFF. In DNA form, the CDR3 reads TGTGCCAGCAGCTTATCTGTGGACAGCTTAACTGAAGCTTTCTTT.

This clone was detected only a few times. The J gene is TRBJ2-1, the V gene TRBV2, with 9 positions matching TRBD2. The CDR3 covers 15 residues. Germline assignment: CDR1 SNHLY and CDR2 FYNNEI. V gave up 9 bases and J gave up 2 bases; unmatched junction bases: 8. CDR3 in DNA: TGTGCCAGACGGGCGGGGGGGCTTCCCTACAATGAGCAGTTCTTC. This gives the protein CARRAGGLPYNEQFF.

DNA for the CDR3: TGCGCCAGCAGCCCCACGGCGGCGAAACTAGCGGGGGGGCCGGGTACGCAGTATTTT. It translates to CASSPTAAKLAGGPGTQYF. The chain employs TRBV4-3 and TRBJ2-3, with 13 bases fitting TRBD2. Per germline, CDR1 LGHNA and CDR2 YSLEER. V lost 4 bases and J lost 8; bases outside the gene matches: 18. The CDR3 has 19 residues.

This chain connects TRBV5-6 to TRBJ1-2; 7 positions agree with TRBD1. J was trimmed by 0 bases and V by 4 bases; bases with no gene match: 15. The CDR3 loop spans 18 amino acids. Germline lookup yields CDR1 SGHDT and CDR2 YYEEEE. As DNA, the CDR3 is TGTGCCAGCAGCCCCACTTATTTCCGGGACAGTTCTAACTATGGCTACACCTTC. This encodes CASSPTYFRDSSNYGYTF.

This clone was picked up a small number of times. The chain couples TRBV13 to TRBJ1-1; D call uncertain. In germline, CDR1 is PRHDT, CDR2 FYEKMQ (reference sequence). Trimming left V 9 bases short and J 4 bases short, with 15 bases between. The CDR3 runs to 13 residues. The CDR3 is CARKPRGGTEAFF. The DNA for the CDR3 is TGTGCCAGAAAACCTCGGGGAGGCACTGAAGCTTTCTTT.

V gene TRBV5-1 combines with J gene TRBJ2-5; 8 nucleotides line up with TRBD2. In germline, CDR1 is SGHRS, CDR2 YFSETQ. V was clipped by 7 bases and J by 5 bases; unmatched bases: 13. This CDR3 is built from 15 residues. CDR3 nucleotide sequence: TGCGCCAGCCGACTCCCGACGGGGGGGCGGGAGACCCAGTACTTC. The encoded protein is CASRLPTGGRETQYF. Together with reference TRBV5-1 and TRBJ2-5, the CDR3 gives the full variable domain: KAGVTQTPRYLIKTRGQQVTLSCSPISGHRSVSWYQQTPGQGLQFLFEYFSETQRNKGNFPGRFSGRQFSNSRSEMNVSTLELGDSALYLCASRLPTGGRETQYFGPGTRLLVL.